These T cell receptor beta chains were read from a single sample in a study of shared clonotypes between healthy human individuals. Clones were sequenced by immunoSEQ multiplex PCR, and TCRdb holds only the in-frame ones, with some missing. This table has over 800,000 clones, about 92% appearing once. Material: naive CD8+ T cells sorted from blood. The receptors shown here come from a man younger than 40 in good health. The CDR3 runs from the conserved cysteine through the conserved F or W.

j_gene | v_gene | len | CDR3aa
TRBJ2-1 | TRBV9 | 14 | CASSVHGGYNEQFF
TRBJ2-3 | TRBV5-8 | 15 | CASSPGTSGTDTQYF
TRBJ1-1 | TRBV9 | 13 | CASTRGEYTEAFF
TRBJ2-1 | TRBV7-9 | 15 | CASSPSGTKSNEQFF
TRBJ2-1 | TRBV27 | 14 | CASSLVGPYNEQFF
TRBJ2-1 | TRBV4-1 | 17 | CASSPSTGTGVYNEQFF
TRBJ2-1 | TRBV27 | 16 | CASSLSSGNLGNEQFF
TRBJ2-7 | TRBV6-6 | 14 | CASNRDATNYEQYF
TRBJ2-2 | TRBV7-9 | 14 | CASSFVLDAGELFF
TRBJ2-5 | TRBV29-1 | 12 | CSVEPRQETQYF
TRBJ2-1 | TRBV28 | 13 | CASSLTSNGEQFF
TRBJ2-7 | TRBV5-4 | 14 | CASSLPGQIYEQYF
TRBJ2-7 | TRBV6-5 | 14 | CASSYYGQSYEQYF
TRBJ2-1 | TRBV14 | 12 | CASSLVEIEQFF
TRBJ2-7 | TRBV11-1 | 13 | CASSLALSWEQYF
TRBJ1-5 | TRBV28 | 17 | CATQHGSAGYSNQPQHF
TRBJ2-3 | TRBV9 | 17 | CASSVVRGRARTDTQYF
TRBJ1-5 | TRBV5-4 | 13 | CASSEDGDQPQHF